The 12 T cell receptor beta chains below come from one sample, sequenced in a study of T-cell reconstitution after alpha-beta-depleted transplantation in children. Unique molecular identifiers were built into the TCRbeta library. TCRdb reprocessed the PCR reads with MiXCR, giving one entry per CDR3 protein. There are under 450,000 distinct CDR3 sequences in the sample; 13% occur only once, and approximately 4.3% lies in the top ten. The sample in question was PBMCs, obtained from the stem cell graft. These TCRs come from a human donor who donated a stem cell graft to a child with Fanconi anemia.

CDR3 in amino acids: CASSRTKQEANYGYTF. In DNA, the CDR3 is TGTGCCAGCAGCCGAACGAAACAGGAGGCTAACTATGGCTACACCTTC. The chain recombines TRBV7-2 with TRBJ1-2; maybe TRBD1 (5 bases). V gave up 5 bases and J gave up 0 bases, with 16 bases separating them. The CDR3 consists of 16 residues. Germline CDR1 and CDR2: SGHTA and FQGNSA.

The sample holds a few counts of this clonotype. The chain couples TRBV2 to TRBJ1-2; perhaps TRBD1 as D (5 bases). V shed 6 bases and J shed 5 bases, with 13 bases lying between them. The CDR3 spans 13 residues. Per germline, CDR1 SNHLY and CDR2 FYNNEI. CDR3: CASRREGEYGYTF. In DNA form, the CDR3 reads TGTGCCAGCAGAAGGGAAGGGGAGTATGGCTACACCTTC.

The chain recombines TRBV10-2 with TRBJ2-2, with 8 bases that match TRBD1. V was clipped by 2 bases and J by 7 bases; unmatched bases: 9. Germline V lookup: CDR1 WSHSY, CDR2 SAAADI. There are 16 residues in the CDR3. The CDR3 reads CASSEIGQGAGGELFF. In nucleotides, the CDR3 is TGCGCCAGCAGTGAGATCGGGCAGGGGGCAGGCGGGGAGCTGTTTTTT.

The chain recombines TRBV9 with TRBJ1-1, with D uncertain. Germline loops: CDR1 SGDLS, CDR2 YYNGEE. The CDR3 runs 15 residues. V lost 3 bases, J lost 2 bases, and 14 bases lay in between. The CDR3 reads CASSASTVTNTEAFF. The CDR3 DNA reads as TGTGCCAGCAGCGCTTCGACCGTCACTAACACTGAAGCTTTCTTT.

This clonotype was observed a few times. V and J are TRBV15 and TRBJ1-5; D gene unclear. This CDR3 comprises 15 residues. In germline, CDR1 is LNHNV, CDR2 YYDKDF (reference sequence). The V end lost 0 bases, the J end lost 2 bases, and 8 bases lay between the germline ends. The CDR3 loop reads CATSRDSLGNQPQHF. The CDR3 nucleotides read TGTGCCACCAGCAGAGACTCCCTCGGCAATCAGCCCCAGCATTTT.

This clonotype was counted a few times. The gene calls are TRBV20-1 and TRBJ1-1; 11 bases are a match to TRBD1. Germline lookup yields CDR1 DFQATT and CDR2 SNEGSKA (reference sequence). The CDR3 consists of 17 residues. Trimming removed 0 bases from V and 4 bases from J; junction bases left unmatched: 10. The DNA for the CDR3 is TGCAGTGCTAGAGATCAGGGACAGGGGGGTTCGGGCACTGAAGCTTTCTTT. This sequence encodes CSARDQGQGGSGTEAFF.

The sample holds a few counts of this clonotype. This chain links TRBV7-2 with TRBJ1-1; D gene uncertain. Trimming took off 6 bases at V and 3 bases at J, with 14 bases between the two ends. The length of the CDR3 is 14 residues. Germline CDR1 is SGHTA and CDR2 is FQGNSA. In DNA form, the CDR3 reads TGTGCCAGCAGTCACCGATGGGATTACACTGAAGCTTTCTTT. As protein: CASSHRWDYTEAFF.

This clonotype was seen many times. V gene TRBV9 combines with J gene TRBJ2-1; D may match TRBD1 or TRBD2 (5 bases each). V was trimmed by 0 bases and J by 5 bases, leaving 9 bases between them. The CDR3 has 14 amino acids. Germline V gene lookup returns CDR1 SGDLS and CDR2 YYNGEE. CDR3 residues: CASSVGDGDNEQFF. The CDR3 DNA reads TGTGCCAGCAGCGTAGGGGACGGAGACAATGAGCAGTTCTTC.

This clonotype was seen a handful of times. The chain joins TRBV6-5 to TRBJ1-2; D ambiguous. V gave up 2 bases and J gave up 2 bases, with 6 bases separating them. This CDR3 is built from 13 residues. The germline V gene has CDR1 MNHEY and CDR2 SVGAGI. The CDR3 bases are TGTGCCAGCAGTTACGAGGGCAACTATGGCTACACCTTC. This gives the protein CASSYEGNYGYTF.

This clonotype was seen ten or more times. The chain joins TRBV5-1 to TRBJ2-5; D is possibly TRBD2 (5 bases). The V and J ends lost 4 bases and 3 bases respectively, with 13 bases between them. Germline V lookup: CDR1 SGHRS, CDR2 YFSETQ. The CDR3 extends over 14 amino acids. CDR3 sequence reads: CASSTSDGEETQYF. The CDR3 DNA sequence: TGCGCCAGCAGCACGTCTGACGGGGAAGAGACCCAGTACTTC.

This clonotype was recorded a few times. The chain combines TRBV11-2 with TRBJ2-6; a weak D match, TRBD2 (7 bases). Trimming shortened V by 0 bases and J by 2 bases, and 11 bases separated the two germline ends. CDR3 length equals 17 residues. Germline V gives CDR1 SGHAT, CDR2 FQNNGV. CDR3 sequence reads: CASSLEGAGAGANVLTF. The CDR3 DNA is TGTGCCAGCAGCTTAGAGGGGGCGGGGGCTGGGGCCAACGTCCTGACTTTC.

CDR3 loop: CASSRGPGYGYTF. CDR3 DNA sequence: TGTGCCAGCAGCCGCGGACCGGGCTATGGCTACACCTTC. The chain recombines TRBV7-3 with TRBJ1-2; the D is unclear. CDR1 is SGHTA and CDR2 is FQGTGA in the germline V gene. The CDR3 is made up of 13 amino acids. Trimming removed 5 bases at V and 4 bases at J, with 11 bases between.